Listed below are T cell receptor beta chains from one sample, sequenced in a study of T cell responses to AZD1222 COVID-19 vaccine. Sequencing was performed with immunoSEQ multiplex PCR; in TCRdb, only in-frame clones are kept and a portion is missing. The data show 100,000 to 130,000 clones, around nine tenths seen once. The material sequenced was peripheral blood, taken on day 0 of AZD1222 vaccination. The receptors derive from an adult in good health. Both conserved end residues are part of each CDR3. The D gene is left open where the match is weak. Clone size, where shown, is once, few, many, or a class for clones that have expanded.

size	D	V	J	DNA	CDR3
.	.	TRBV18	TRBJ1-2	TGTGCCAGCTCACCATCGTCAGGGGAAAATGGCTACACCTTC	CASSPSSGENGYTF
.	.	TRBV9	TRBJ1-2	TGTGCCAGCAGGGAGGGGCTCGGCAACTATGGCTACACCTTC	CASREGLGNYGYTF
once	TRBD2	TRBV27	TRBJ2-1	TGTGCCAGCAGTTTACGGCTAGCGGGAAATGAGCAGTTCTTC	CASSLRLAGNEQFF
.	.	TRBV9	TRBJ1-2	TGTGCCAGCAGCGTAGCAACAGGGAGGGCCGGTGGCTACACCTTC	CASSVATGRAGGYTF
few	.	TRBV29-1	TRBJ2-5	TGCAGCGGAGTAACCCCAGGGGGGCAAGAGACCCAGTACTTC	CSGVTPGGQETQYF
once	TRBD1	TRBV6-5	TRBJ2-1	TGTGCCAGCAGTTACTCGAGGCAGGGGGCAAAGAATGAGCAGTTCTTC	CASSYSRQGAKNEQFF
.	.	TRBV30	TRBJ1-5	TGTGCCTGGAGTCCCCGCAGGGGCCATCAGCCCCAGCATTTT	CAWSPRRGHQPQHF
.	.	TRBV29-1	TRBJ1-4	TGCAGCGTCCACAAAGGGACAAATGAAAAACTGTTTTTT	CSVHKGTNEKLFF
.	.	TRBV13	TRBJ1-1	TGTGCCACCCTTCAGGCAGGCACTGAAGCTTTCTTT	CATLQAGTEAFF
.	TRBD2	TRBV4-3	TRBJ2-1	TGCGCCAGCAAGGTACGACTAGCGGGGGACAATGAGCAGTTCTTC	CASKVRLAGDNEQFF
few	TRBD1	TRBV2	TRBJ1-1	TGTGCCAGCAGCGCAGGACAGGGGCGAGGTAACACTGAAGCTTTCTTT	CASSAGQGRGNTEAFF
.	.	TRBV19	TRBJ2-1	TGTGCCAGTAGTATATTAGGGACCTACAATGAGCAGTTCTTC	CASSILGTYNEQFF
.	TRBD1	TRBV7-8	TRBJ2-2	TGTGCCAGCAGCTTACAAGGACAGGGGGCAATCGGGGAGCTGTTTTTT	CASSLQGQGAIGELFF
.	TRBD1	TRBV25-1	TRBJ1-2	TGTGCCAGCACGGGACAGAACTATGGCTACACCTTC	CASTGQNYGYTF
.	.	TRBV7-9	TRBJ1-4	TGTGCCAGCAGCCTTACAGGGATGGGAGAAAAACTGTTTTTT	CASSLTGMGEKLFF
.	.	TRBV7-2	TRBJ1-1	TGTGCCAGCAGCTTAAGCCCCGGGACATCGAACACTGAAGCTTTCTTT	CASSLSPGTSNTEAFF
.	.	TRBV2	TRBJ1-5	TGTGCCAGCAGTGAGCCTCCTCCGGGAATCGGTCAGCCCCAGCATTTT	CASSEPPPGIGQPQHF
few	.	TRBV7-8	TRBJ2-5	TGTGCCAGCAGCGCCTCATGGGCAGCCCCGAAAGAGACCCAGTACTTC	CASSASWAAPKETQYF
.	.	TRBV6-2/TRBV6-3	TRBJ2-5	TGTGCCAGCAGTTCCTCCGGGTACCAAGAGACCCAGTACTTC	CASSSSGYQETQYF
.	TRBD1	TRBV4-3	TRBJ2-3	TGCGCCAGCAGCCAAGAGGCGAAAGGTTGGCAGGGGGGCACAGATACGCAGTATTTT	CASSQEAKGWQGGTDTQYF
once	.	TRBV9	TRBJ2-5	TGTGCCAGCAGTAAGGGGGGCGAGCGGGAGACCCAGTACTTC	CASSKGGERETQYF
.	.	TRBV18	TRBJ2-1	TGTGCCAGCTCCGTAGGCTCCAGGGACTCCGTGTTCAATGAGCAGTTCTTC	CASSVGSRDSVFNEQFF
many	.	TRBV6-5	TRBJ1-6	TGTGCCAGCAGTTACGGCAGTAATTCACCCCTCCACTTT	CASSYGSNSPLHF
once	.	TRBV4-2	TRBJ2-7	TGTGCCAGCAGCCAAGATCTGAGTGCTAGAGAGCAGTACTTC	CASSQDLSAREQYF
.	TRBD1	TRBV5-6	TRBJ2-1	TGTGCCAGCAGCATTCCGGACAGGCCCCTGGCACAGTTCTTC	CASSIPDRPLAQFF
.	.	TRBV10-1	TRBJ2-7	TGCGCCAGCAACATTACAGGGAACGAGCAGTACTTC	CASNITGNEQYF
.	.	TRBV7-2	TRBJ2-3	TGTGCCAGCAGCTTAGCGGGTCCCAGTACGCAGTATTTT	CASSLAGPSTQYF
.	.	TRBV11-2	TRBJ1-3	TGTGCCAGCAGCTACACACCATCGACAGCCCGAGGAAACACCATATATTTT	CASSYTPSTARGNTIYF
.	.	TRBV3-1/TRBV3-2	TRBJ2-1	TGTGCCAGCAGCCAAGGTTATGAGCAGTTCTTC	CASSQGYEQFF
.	.	TRBV5-1	TRBJ1-2	TGCGCCAGCAGCTTGAAACAGGCTCCCCCTTATGGCTACACCTTC	CASSLKQAPPYGYTF
once	.	TRBV5-5	TRBJ2-7	TGTGCCAGCAGTGCCGGACCTCGACTTACCTACGAGCAGTACTTC	CASSAGPRLTYEQYF
.	.	TRBV7-3	TRBJ1-1	TGTGCCAGCAGCTTAACGGTGAACACTGAAGCTTTCTTT	CASSLTVNTEAFF